The 5 T cell receptor beta chains below come from one sample, sequenced in a study of cytotoxic CD8 clonotypes in ibrutinib-treated CLL. Assay used: immunoSEQ multiplex PCR; TCRdb lists only in-frame clones, some missing. The table lists some 100,000 clones, 50% to 65% of them singletons, with about 39% in the top ten. The material was PBMCs, obtained after 24 months of ibrutinib treatment. The receptors originated from a human donor with chronic lymphocytic leukemia.

V usage is TRBV7-9 and J usage is TRBJ2-2; perhaps TRBD1 as D (6 bases). The CDR3 has 13 residues. V dropped 9 bases and J dropped 1 base, with 9 bases sitting between them. Germline CDR1 SEHNR, CDR2 FQNEAQ (reference sequence). The CDR3 coding sequence is TGTGCCAGACAGGGAGAGAACACCGGGGAGCTGTTTTTT. It translates to CARQGENTGELFF.

This clone was seen a handful of times. The J gene is TRBJ1-6, the V gene TRBV27; a weak D match, TRBD1 (5 bases). V lost 3 bases, J lost 10 bases, and 19 bases lay in between. Germline V gives CDR1 MNHEY, CDR2 SMNVEV (reference sequence). CDR3 length equals 16 residues. CDR3 in DNA: TGTGCCAGCAGTTTTTCTAGGGCGGGGGGTTGGTCACCCCTCCACTTT. Protein product: CASSFSRAGGWSPLHF.

The rearrangement links TRBV11-3 to TRBJ1-1, with 7 nucleotides matching TRBD1. Trimming took 2 bases from V and 7 from J; bases not matched to a gene: 7. CDR3 length: 14 amino acids. Germline CDR1 reads SGHNT; CDR2 reads YENEEA. In DNA form, the CDR3 reads TGTGCCAGCAGCTTAAACAGGGGTATAGGTGAAGCTTTCTTT. Its translation: CASSLNRGIGEAFF. Together with reference TRBV11-3 and TRBJ1-1, the CDR3 gives the full variable domain: EAGVVQSPRYKIIEKKQPVAFWCNPISGHNTLYWYLQNLGQGPELLIRYENEEAVDDSQLPKDRFSAERLKGVDSTLKIQPAELGDSAVYLCASSLNRGIGEAFFGQGTRLTVV.

The gene calls are TRBV18 and TRBJ2-1, with 8 bases matching TRBD2. Germline values: CDR1 KGHSH, CDR2 LQKENI. The CDR3 loop spans 16 amino acids. V lost 2 bases, J lost 5 bases, and 8 bases stayed unmatched. CDR3 DNA sequence: TGTGCCAGCTCACCAACTAGCGGAGGGATCAACAATGAGCAGTTCTTC. Its translation is CASSPTSGGINNEQFF.

The chain employs TRBV9 and TRBJ2-3; D gene unclear. From germline, CDR1 is SGDLS and CDR2 YYNGEE. V lost 0 bases, J lost 9 bases, and 11 bases lay in between. CDR3 length: 13 residues. The CDR3 bases are TGTGCCAGCAGCGTAGCTGTGGAAGGGACGCAGTATTTT. Its translation is CASSVAVEGTQYF.